Here is one T cell receptor (beta chain) with its context. Antigen unknown. The record originates from a study of cytomegalovirus exposure and HLA in healthy donors. Study-wide context: Earlier findings included 117 million unique TCR beta sequences obtained from about 180 million T cells.

Study results and limitations: TCR beta chains numbering about 160 were designated cytomegalovirus-associated. Within a later analysis, the majority of CMV-associated TCR beta chains appeared HLA-restricted.

Researchers ran the PCR with 60 Vbeta and 13 Jbeta primers. TCRdb's table, derived via immunoSEQ multiplex PCR, lists solely in-frame clones and lacks some. The table records about 110,000 clones, roughly three fifths of them present only once. The source of this sequence is a man aged 25-40 years in good health and CMV-seropositive. Sequencing input: PBMCs.

The CDR3 nucleotides are TGTGCCAGCAGCTTAGGTGCGGCAGGGCTGAACACTGAAGCTTTCTTT. Amino acid sequence: CASSLGAAGLNTEAFF. V gene TRBV7-9 combines with J gene TRBJ1-1, with D tentatively TRBD1 (5 bases). The germline V and J ends were trimmed by 1 base and 0 bases, with 12 bases remaining between them. The CDR3 loop spans 16 amino acids. From germline, CDR1 is SEHNR and CDR2 FQNEAQ (reference sequence).